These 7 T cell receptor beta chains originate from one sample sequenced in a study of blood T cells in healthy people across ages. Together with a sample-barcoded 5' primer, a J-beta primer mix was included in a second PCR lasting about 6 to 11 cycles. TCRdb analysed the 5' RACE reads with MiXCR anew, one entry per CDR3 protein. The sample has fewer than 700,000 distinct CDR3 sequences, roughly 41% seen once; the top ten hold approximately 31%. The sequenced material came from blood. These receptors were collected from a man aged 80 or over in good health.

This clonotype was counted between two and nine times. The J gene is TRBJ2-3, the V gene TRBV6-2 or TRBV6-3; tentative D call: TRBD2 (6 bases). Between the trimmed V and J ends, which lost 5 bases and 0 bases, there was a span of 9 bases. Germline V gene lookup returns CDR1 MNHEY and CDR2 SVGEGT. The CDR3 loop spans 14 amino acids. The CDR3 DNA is TGTGCCAGCAGTCGGAGCGGGAGCACAGATACGCAGTATTTT. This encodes CASSRSGSTDTQYF.

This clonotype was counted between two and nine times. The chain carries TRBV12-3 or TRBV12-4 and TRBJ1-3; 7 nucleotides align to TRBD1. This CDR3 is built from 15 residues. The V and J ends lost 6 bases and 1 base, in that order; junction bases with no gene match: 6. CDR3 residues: CASSSRQGSGNTIYF. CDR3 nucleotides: TGTGCCAGCAGCTCGCGACAGGGTTCTGGAAACACCATATATTTT.

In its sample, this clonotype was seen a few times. CDR3 sequence reads: CASSLLTGEFANTQYF. The CDR3 DNA follows: TGTGCCAGCAGCTTACTAACCGGCGAGTTTGCTAATACGCAGTATTTT. The chain combines TRBV11-2 with TRBJ2-3; no reliable D call. There are 16 residues in the CDR3. Germline loops: CDR1 SGHAT, CDR2 FQNNGV. V dropped 2 bases and J dropped 7 bases, with 19 bases sitting between them.

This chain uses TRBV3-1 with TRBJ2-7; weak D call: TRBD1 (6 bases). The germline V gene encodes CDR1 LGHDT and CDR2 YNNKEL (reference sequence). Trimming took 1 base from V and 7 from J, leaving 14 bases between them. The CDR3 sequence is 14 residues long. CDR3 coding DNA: TGTGCCAGCAGCCAAGTGGGGGCCACGAGGGAGCAGTACTTC. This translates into CASSQVGATREQYF.

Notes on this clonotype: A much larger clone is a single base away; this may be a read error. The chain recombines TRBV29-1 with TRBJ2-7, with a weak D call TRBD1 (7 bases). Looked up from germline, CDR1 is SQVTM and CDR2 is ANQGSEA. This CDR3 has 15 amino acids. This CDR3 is CSVVGLEGANYERYF. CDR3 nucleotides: TGCAGCGTTGTGGGATTGGAGGGGGCGAATTACGAGCGGTACTTC.

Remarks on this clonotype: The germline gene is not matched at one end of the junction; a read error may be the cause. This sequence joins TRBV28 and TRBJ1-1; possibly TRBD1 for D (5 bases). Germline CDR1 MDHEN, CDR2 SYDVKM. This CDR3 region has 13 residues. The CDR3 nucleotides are TGTGCCAGCAGTCCCTGGATCGGGACTGAAGTTTTCTTT. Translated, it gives CASSPWIGTEVFF.

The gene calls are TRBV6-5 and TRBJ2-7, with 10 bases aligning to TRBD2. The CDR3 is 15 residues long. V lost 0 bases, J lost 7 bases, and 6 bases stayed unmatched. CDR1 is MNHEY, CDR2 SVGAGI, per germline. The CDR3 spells CASSYSASGRSEQYF. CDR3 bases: TGTGCCAGCAGTTACTCGGCTAGCGGGAGATCTGAGCAGTACTTC.